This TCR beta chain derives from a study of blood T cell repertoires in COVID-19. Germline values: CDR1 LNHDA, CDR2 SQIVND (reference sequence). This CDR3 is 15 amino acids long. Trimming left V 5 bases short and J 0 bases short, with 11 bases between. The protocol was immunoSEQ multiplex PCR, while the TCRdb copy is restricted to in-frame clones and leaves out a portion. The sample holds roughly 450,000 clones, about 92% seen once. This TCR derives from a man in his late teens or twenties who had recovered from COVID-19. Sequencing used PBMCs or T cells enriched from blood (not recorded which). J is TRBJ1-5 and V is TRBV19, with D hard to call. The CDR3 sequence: CASSLQVYSNQPQHF. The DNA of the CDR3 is TGTGCCAGTAGTCTGCAGGTTTATAGCAATCAGCCCCAGCATTTT.